This record looks at one TCR beta chain sequence and its context. Its specificity is not known. This entry is derived from a study of cytomegalovirus exposure and HLA in healthy donors. The study's findings and limits: Cytomegalovirus association was listed for approximately 160 TCR beta chains.

Though probably carrying unrecorded immune exposures, donors were nominally healthy at sampling. PCR amplification relied on 60 Vbeta primers (plus 13 Jbeta primers). Original analysis: Per a later analysis, the number of unique TCR beta chains was roughly 80 million, of which around 9.9 million were shared. The method was immunoSEQ multiplex PCR; TCRdb's version includes in-frame clones alone and lacks a portion of them. The V and J calls and clone size come from that table; D and trimming were worked out from the DNA. The data show 140,000 or so clones, about 80% seen once. CDR1 is GTSNPN, CDR2 SVGIG, per germline (reference sequence). CDR3 length equals 17 residues. Trimming removed 3 bases from V and 2 bases from J; junction bases left unmatched: 11.

This chain links TRBV30 with TRBJ2-3, with TRBD2 matching 10 bases. The sequenced material came from PBMCs. This clonotype originated in a female donor in good health and CMV-seronegative. CDR3 sequence (DNA): TGTGCCTGGAGCTCCTCCCTACTAGCGGGGACCACAGATACGCAGTATTTT. It specifies CAWSSSLLAGTTDTQYF.